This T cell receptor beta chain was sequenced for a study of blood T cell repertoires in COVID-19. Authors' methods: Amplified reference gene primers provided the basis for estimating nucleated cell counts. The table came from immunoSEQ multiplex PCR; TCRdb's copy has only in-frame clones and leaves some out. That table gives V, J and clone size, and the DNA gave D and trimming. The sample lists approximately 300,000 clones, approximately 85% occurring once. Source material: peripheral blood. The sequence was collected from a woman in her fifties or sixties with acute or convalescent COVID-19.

The CDR3 protein is CASSPGTGAGNTIYF. The CDR3, as DNA: TGTGCCAGCAGCCCCGGGACAGGGGCTGGAAACACCATATATTTT. V and J are TRBV7-6 and TRBJ1-3, with 10 nucleotides matching TRBD1. The trim removed 5 bases at V and 2 bases at J, leaving 3 bases unmatched. Germline CDR1 and CDR2: SGHVS and FNYEAQ. This CDR3 region has 15 residues.